The sequence of this T cell receptor beta chain was determined in a study of shared clonotypes between healthy human individuals. General study findings and limits: Depth of sequencing was expected to influence donor clonotype sharing.

Regarding this clone: Its antigen is as yet unknown. This likely came from a read error, as a far larger clone is one base away.

The assay was run at deep level. In the original workflow: Junction-only sequences without quality scores were provided by ImmunoSEQ, so filtering was different. Sequenced by immunoSEQ multiplex PCR; TCRdb stores in-frame clones only, minus some. V, J and clone size are those of that table, while D and trimming were read from the DNA. The sample records some 450,000 clones, approximately 80% being singletons. This clonotype originated in a woman in her thirties or forties in good health. Some clones in this sample may be carry-over from other donors' samples. The sample taken for sequencing was PBMCs.

CDR3 in amino acids: CAWTSGGGNQPQHF. DNA for the CDR3: TGTGCCTGGACCAGTGGGGGGGGAAATCAGCCCCAGCATTTT. V gene TRBV30 combines with J gene TRBJ1-5; D is perhaps TRBD1 (5 bases). Germline V gives CDR1 GTSNPN, CDR2 SVGIG (reference sequence). Trimming pared 4 bases from V and 4 bases from J, leaving 14 bases between. CDR3 size: 14 residues.